The T cell receptor (beta chain) under discussion was sequenced for a study of beta chain features in type 1 diabetes (dated by TCRdb to between 2018 and 2020). Turning to the overall study: Mean age, gender distribution, total cell number and subset yield did not differ between patients and healthy donors. Naive and central memory subsets were obtained from all 30 or so donors, but regulatory and stem cell-like memory subsets were isolated from only 8 patients and roughly eight healthy donors. A total of roughly 110 million sorted cells were examined across all samples, and the number of cells per subset was strongly correlated with RNA yield. In the study, TCRB repertoires of sorted circulating CD4+ T cell subsets from recently diagnosed type 1 diabetes patients were compared with those of matched healthy donors. Study-level results and caveats: A moderate but significant shortening of TCRB CDR3 length was observed in type 1 diabetes patients in all four CD4+ subsets. Naive, central memory and regulatory TCRB repertoires appeared to be more similar among patients than among healthy donors. Because cDNA was sequenced instead of genomic DNA, activated cells with high expression could be over-represented, although the groups did not differ in activation or CD3 levels. Shorter templates might have been favored by PCR, but patient and control samples were amplified and corrected together, so both groups would have been affected equally by any skew. Because the HLA sub-analyses included only small numbers of individuals, any influence of HLA type on TCRB rearrangement was left unresolved. At VDJ recombination sites, type 1 diabetes patients had fewer insertions and more deleted nucleotides, which implies abnormalities in thymic rearrangement.

Turning to this clone: The antigen this receptor binds is unknown. Nothing much larger sits one base from this clone, and base qualities are not available.

The entire amount of isolated RNA was reverse transcribed using the High Capacity cDNA Reverse Transcription Kit, so the sequenced TCRB transcripts were expressed ones. Deep immunoSEQ sequencing was applied to naive, central memory and regulatory T cell samples, giving an average of about 3.4 million total reads per sample. Sorted cells were lysed in RLT buffer, and RNA was extracted using DNase-treated RNeasy Micro or Mini kits according to cell number. Each cell subset was processed separately to prevent cross-contamination, with patient and healthy donor samples processed together. TCRB sequences were amplified from cDNA with the immunoSEQ multiplex PCR, producing 87-bp fragments spanning the CDR3 region. Amplicons were sequenced on the Illumina HiSeq platform. In the paper's pipeline: Synthetic template baselines were used to correct PCR bias computationally, reads within Hamming distance 2 were collapsed together, and singletons that could not be merged were discarded. Reads were aligned to IMGT to assign V, D and J genes, CDR3 length, and insertions or deletions at six rearrangement sites. Within each subset, clonotype counts were normalized to the number of sorted cells before true diversity and Gini coefficients were calculated with the tcR R package. Repertoire sharing was quantified using the overlap coefficient calculated on TCRB nucleotide sequences. Out-of-frame TCRB sequences from naive cells were analyzed to stand in for the pre-selection repertoire. The source is immuneACCESS, and TCRdb retained only in-frame sequences with V and J called. Part of the clones is not carried over; for the studies checked, unresolved V genes explain less than half of this, and the remainder is unexplained. V, J and clone size are taken as reported in that table, and D and trimming were inferred from the DNA itself. The sample table records about 270,000 clones; around 15% of these occur just once. Under 0.02% of the sample rests with the top ten.

Each donor gave one peripheral blood draw, averaging approximately 0.12 L, which was collected into heparinised tubes. A BD FACSAria II was used to sort naive, central memory, regulatory and stem cell-like memory CD4+ T cells with a panel that included CD45RO, CCR7, CD25, CD127, CD95 and CD27. Every sorted population had a purity above 95%. PBMCs were isolated immediately by Lymphoprep density gradient centrifugation and stained directly without culture. So that batch effects would be minimized, each experiment stained and sorted samples in pairs, pairing one healthy donor with one patient. The V end loses 4 bases and the J end loses 3 bases, and a stretch of 7 bases separates them. Sequences SGHKS (CDR1) and YYEKEE (CDR2) are obtained from the germline V gene (reference sequence). Reading from cysteine to phenylalanine, the CDR3 counts 12 amino acids. Of all the DNA, just the CDR3 is kept, 36 bases in frame from base 1.

The chain links TRBV5-5 with TRBJ2-5, with TRBD1 as a weak D call on 5 bases. Sequencing used naive CD4+ T cells from blood. The sample's cell subset or site label, decoded: true naive CD4+ T cells. The sequence was collected from a man aged 30 to 39 with type 1 diabetes. The encoded CDR3 is CASSPTEETQYF. The DNA reads TGTGCCAGCAGCCCGACAGAAGAGACCCAGTACTTC.